These 5 T cell receptor beta chains were all obtained from the same sample, sequenced in a study of OX40 agonist ivuxolimab in advanced cancers. Generated by immunoSEQ multiplex PCR, the TCRdb table keeps only in-frame clones and is missing some. The data hold approximately 70,000 clones, with 86% observed a single time. The sequenced sample was CD4+ or CD8+ T cells sorted from blood, obtained in a trial of the OX40 agonist ivuxolimab. All receptors come from an adult with an advanced solid tumor such as melanoma, head and neck, liver or kidney cancer.

The chain couples TRBV7-9 to TRBJ1-1; D is undetermined. Germline assignment: CDR1 SEHNR and CDR2 FQNEAQ (reference sequence). V gave up 4 bases and J gave up 5 bases, with 11 bases separating them. The CDR3 totals 13 residues. In DNA form, the CDR3 reads TGTGCCAGCAGCTCGAGGGCGAAGACTGAAGCTTTCTTT. It yields the protein CASSSRAKTEAFF.

The rearrangement uses TRBV11-2 and TRBJ1-1; D remains unclear. Germline V gives CDR1 SGHAT, CDR2 FQNNGV. V lost 2 bases and J 6 bases, leaving 4 bases between the germline ends. The CDR3 length is 11 residues. CDR3: CASSLLSEAFF. CDR3 sequence (DNA): TGTGCCAGCAGCTTACTCTCTGAAGCTTTCTTT.

The rearrangement uses TRBV7-3 and TRBJ2-1; 10 nucleotides line up with TRBD2. The J segment lost 7 bases and the V segment lost 4 bases, leaving 13 bases of the junction unmatched. The length of the CDR3 is 17 residues. Germline CDR1 SGHTA, CDR2 FQGTGA. CDR3 region: CASSSPERGGDQNEQFF. In DNA, the CDR3 is TGTGCCAGCAGCTCACCAGAGCGGGGGGGAGACCAAAATGAGCAGTTCTTC.

The chain carries TRBV6-1 and TRBJ2-2; 7 positions match TRBD2. Germline CDR1 reads MNHNS; CDR2 reads SASEGT. V dropped 8 bases and J dropped 2; count of bases not matched to a gene: 8. The CDR3 runs 15 residues. The chain's CDR3 is CASHTGRGNTGELFF. The CDR3, as DNA: TGTGCCAGCCATACTGGGAGGGGTAACACCGGGGAGCTGTTTTTT.

The chain couples TRBV19 to TRBJ2-5, with 9 bases matching TRBD2. Losses at the gene ends were 3 bases for V and 5 bases for J; bases not matched to a gene: 10. This CDR3 comprises 16 residues. The germline CDR1 and CDR2 sequences are LNHDA and SQIVND (reference sequence). The CDR3 DNA follows: TGTGCCAGTAGTATCGGCGGGGGGGCCGGTGACGAGACCCAGTACTTC. Its protein is CASSIGGGAGDETQYF.